The clone carrying this T cell receptor beta chain was detected a few times. Its antigen is still unknown. RNA was extracted and reverse transcribed into cDNA as the sequencing template. The method was immunoSEQ multiplex PCR; TCRdb's version includes in-frame clones alone and lacks a portion of them. The table has 150,000 to 200,000 clones, roughly 60% seen once; the top ten hold more than 13%. The data originate from a study of CD8+ T cells in alopecia areata. As for treatment: oral pan-JAK inhibitor, 5-10 mg twice daily. Investigators sorted PBMCs to obtain both CD4+ and CD8+ T cells. General study results and limits: When scalp samples are sequenced, resident alphabeta T cells of normal skin are also captured.

The CDR3 covers 13 residues. Trimming left V 4 bases short and J 2 bases short, with 9 bases between. Germline V gives CDR1 SGHRS, CDR2 YFSETQ. This clonotype originated in a human donor with alopecia areata. The sample consisted of CD4+ T cells sorted from blood, taken at week 24, from a patient treated with tofacitinib. The V call is TRBV5-1, the J call TRBJ1-2, with D perhaps matching TRBD1 (6 bases). The CDR3 here is CASSQDSNYGYTF. In DNA form, the CDR3 reads TGCGCCAGCAGCCAGGACAGCAACTATGGCTACACCTTC. The full variable domain, rest sourced from reference TRBV5-1 and TRBJ1-2, is KAGVTQTPRYLIKTRGQQVTLSCSPISGHRSVSWYQQTPGQGLQFLFEYFSETQRNKGNFPGRFSGRQFSNSRSEMNVSTLELGDSALYLCASSQDSNYGYTFGSGTRLTVV.